The 25 T cell receptor beta chains reported below all come from one sample, sequenced in a study of T cell clones after liver transplantation. TCRdb's copy holds only in-frame clones and misses some; the assay was immunoSEQ multiplex PCR. The repertoire holds 20,000 to 30,000 clones, with about three quarters as singletons. Sequencing was performed on CD4+ T cells from blood, taken before liver transplant. The source of these receptors is a human donor who received a liver transplant.

This sequence joins TRBV11-3 and TRBJ1-2, with 10 bases that match TRBD1. Per the germline V gene, CDR1 is SGHNT and CDR2 is YENEEA. CDR3 length equals 15 residues. V trimming: 4 bases; J trimming: 5 bases; junction bases outside the gene matches: 7. The CDR3 reads CASSSDRGRGYGYTF. The CDR3 DNA is TGTGCCAGCAGCTCCGACAGGGGGCGTGGGTATGGCTACACCTTC.

This clone occurred a few times. The chain joins TRBV27 to TRBJ1-2, with 9 bases matching TRBD1. Trimming at V came to 3 bases and at J to 3 bases, leaving 8 bases not matched to a gene. CDR3 length: 16 residues. Germline V lookup: CDR1 MNHEY, CDR2 SMNVEV (reference sequence). The CDR3: CASSFIRTGDDYGYTF. DNA for the CDR3: TGTGCCAGCAGTTTTATCAGGACAGGGGACGACTATGGCTACACCTTC.

As DNA, the CDR3 is TGCGCCAGCAGCGCGAGAGGGGAACCGAACACCGGGGAGCTGTTTTTT. This sequence encodes CASSARGEPNTGELFF. The rearrangement joins TRBV5-1 to TRBJ2-2; D assignment may be TRBD1 or TRBD2 (5 bases each). There are 16 residues in the CDR3. V shed 4 bases and J shed 0 bases, with 13 bases lying between them. Germline assignment: CDR1 SGHRS and CDR2 YFSETQ.

V usage is TRBV25-1 and J usage is TRBJ1-2; 8 bases match TRBD1. CDR1 and CDR2 from the germline V gene are MGHDK and SYGVNS. CDR3 length: 13 residues. V lost 10 bases and J lost 8; bases outside the gene matches: 12. CDR3 sequence reads: CATGGQGASGYTF. The CDR3 DNA follows: TGTGCCACGGGGGGGCAGGGGGCTAGCGGCTACACCTTC.

V gene TRBV5-1 combines with J gene TRBJ2-1, with 8 bases matching TRBD1. J was trimmed by 6 bases and V by 4 bases; bases with no gene match: 6. Germline V gives CDR1 SGHRS, CDR2 YFSETQ. The CDR3 length is 14 residues. This chain's CDR3 is CASSTDRGGNEQFF. In DNA form, the CDR3 reads TGCGCCAGCAGCACCGACAGGGGAGGCAATGAGCAGTTCTTC.

The chain employs TRBV4-1 and TRBJ2-5, with D unresolved. Deletions cut 0 bases from V and 10 bases from J, with 12 bases between. The germline V gene encodes CDR1 MGHRA and CDR2 YSYEKL. The CDR3 has 13 residues. CDR3 nucleotides: TGCGCCAGCAGCCAAGATGAAGCTACGGTCCAGTACTTC. This codes for CASSQDEATVQYF.

This sequence joins TRBV7-9 and TRBJ2-5, with 9 bases matching TRBD2. This CDR3 is 15 amino acids long. The trim removed 0 bases at V and 4 bases at J, leaving 3 bases unmatched. Per the germline V gene, CDR1 is SEHNR and CDR2 is FQNEAQ (reference sequence). CDR3 in amino acids: CASSLAAAGGETQYF. For the CDR3, the DNA is TGTGCCAGCAGCTTAGCGGCAGCGGGGGGAGAGACCCAGTACTTC.

The chain uses TRBV5-1 and TRBJ1-3, with 7 bases aligning to TRBD1. The J segment lost 4 bases and the V segment lost 5 bases, leaving 6 bases of the junction unmatched. The length of the CDR3 is 14 residues. The germline V gene has CDR1 SGHRS and CDR2 YFSETQ. The CDR3 nucleotides read TGCGCCAGCAGGGGGACAGTCGCCGGAAACACCATATATTTT. It translates to CASRGTVAGNTIYF.

The genes are TRBV11-2 and TRBJ2-5, with D perhaps TRBD1 or TRBD2 (6 bases each). The CDR3 has 15 amino acids. V lost 5 bases and J lost 5, with 18 bases in between. CDR1 is SGHAT and CDR2 is FQNNGV in the germline V gene. CDR3 DNA: TGTGCCAGCAGCACGATCCGGGGGCTGAGGGAGACCCAGTACTTC. It translates to CASSTIRGLRETQYF.

The chain has TRBV14 and TRBJ1-4, with a tentative D call TRBD1 (5 bases). Germline loops: CDR1 SGHDN, CDR2 FVKESK. CDR3 size: 15 residues. V was cut by 0 bases and J by 8 bases, with 13 bases left in between. CDR3 amino acids: CASSQDPGPGEKLFF. The CDR3 region has the DNA TGTGCCAGCAGCCAAGATCCGGGGCCGGGGGAAAAACTGTTTTTT.

This clone has more than one count but fewer than ten. V usage is TRBV6-5 and J usage is TRBJ1-2; D ambiguous. This CDR3 is 13 amino acids long. The ends were cut back, 10 bases at V and 4 bases at J, with 16 bases in the middle. Germline V gene lookup returns CDR1 MNHEY and CDR2 SVGAGI. CDR3 amino acids: CATRGGSGYGYTF. The DNA of the CDR3 is TGTGCCACCAGAGGTGGATCCGGCTATGGCTACACCTTC.

The chain carries TRBV18 and TRBJ2-1; D might be TRBD2 (6 bases). CDR1 is KGHSH, CDR2 LQKENI, per germline. The CDR3 is 14 residues long. V was cut by 6 bases and J by 6 bases, with 15 bases left in between. Written as DNA, the CDR3 is TGTGCCAGCTCGCCGAATGGGGGGTTCAATGAGCAGTTCTTC. It specifies CASSPNGGFNEQFF.

The J gene is TRBJ2-7, the V gene TRBV30; D is perhaps TRBD2 (7 bases). V was cut by 0 bases and J by 1 base, with 13 bases left in between. In germline, CDR1 is GTSNPN, CDR2 SVGIG (reference sequence). The CDR3 runs 15 residues. The CDR3 nucleotides read TGTGCCTGGAGTGTACGGGGGGCGGGGTCCTACGAGCAGTACTTC. Translating it yields CAWSVRGAGSYEQYF.

J is TRBJ1-1 and V is TRBV9, with D perhaps matching TRBD1 (5 bases). The CDR3 length is 17 residues. V was trimmed by 0 bases and J by 4 bases, leaving 19 bases between them. Germline V gives CDR1 SGDLS, CDR2 YYNGEE. CDR3 bases: TGTGCCAGCAGCGTAGGGGGGTTCGACGCGGTAGGCACTGAAGCTTTCTTT. Amino acids: CASSVGGFDAVGTEAFF.

This clone was seen a single time. The rearrangement links TRBV9 to TRBJ2-6; 10 positions match TRBD1. The V segment lost 4 bases and the J segment 4 bases; nucleotides outside the gene matches: 8. The CDR3 consists of 17 residues. Germline V CDR1 and CDR2: SGDLS, YYNGEE. The CDR3 spells CASSKDRGRAGANVLTF. The CDR3 nucleotides are TGTGCCAGCAGCAAAGACAGGGGGCGCGCGGGGGCCAACGTCCTGACTTTC.

This clone was seen more than once but under ten times. The chain recombines TRBV10-1 with TRBJ2-1; D is uncertain. The CDR3 length is 12 residues. V was cut by 5 bases and J by 5 bases, with 7 bases left in between. The germline V gene has CDR1 WNHNN and CDR2 SYGVQD (reference sequence). CDR3 sequence reads: CASSRIHNEQFF. Written as DNA, the CDR3 is TGCGCCAGCAGTCGGATCCACAATGAGCAGTTCTTC.

The V call is TRBV5-6, the J call TRBJ1-2; 7 bases line up with TRBD1. From germline, CDR1 is SGHDT and CDR2 YYEEEE. The CDR3 runs to 15 residues. The V segment lost 4 bases and the J segment 5 bases; nucleotides outside the gene matches: 11. This CDR3 is CASSKGEGAGYGYTF. The CDR3 DNA sequence: TGTGCCAGCAGCAAAGGGGAGGGGGCTGGTTATGGCTACACCTTC. The entire variable domain, with the rest obtained from reference TRBV5-6 and TRBJ1-2, is as follows: DAGVTQSPTHLIKTRGQQVTLRCSPKSGHDTVSWYQQALGQGPQFIFQYYEEEERQRGNFPDRFSGHQFPNYSSELNVNALLLGDSALYLCASSKGEGAGYGYTFGSGTRLTVV.

The rearrangement uses TRBV6-1 and TRBJ2-1; the match to TRBD1 covers 11 bases. CDR3 length: 15 amino acids. J gave up 6 bases and V 7 bases, and 8 bases lay outside the gene matches. Germline lookup yields CDR1 MNHNS and CDR2 SASEGT. CDR3 DNA sequence: TGTGCCAGCAATCTCGGCGGGACAGGGGGCAATGAGCAGTTCTTC. Protein product: CASNLGGTGGNEQFF.

V usage is TRBV19 and J usage is TRBJ2-7; D is uncertain. V was clipped by 4 bases and J by 6 bases, with 13 bases between them. CDR3 length equals 13 residues. CDR1 and CDR2 from the germline V gene are LNHDA and SQIVND (reference sequence). In DNA, the CDR3 is TGTGCCAGTAGTACCGGCCTGACGGGCGAGCAGTACGTC. Its translation is CASSTGLTGEQYV.

The genes are TRBV11-2 and TRBJ2-2; 7 bases align to TRBD2. Germline V gives CDR1 SGHAT, CDR2 FQNNGV. This CDR3 has 16 residues. Trimming cost V 1 base and J 6 bases; bases outside gene matches: 8. CDR3 residues: CASSLAGGVNAGELFF. The CDR3 region has the DNA TGTGCCAGCAGCTTAGCTGGGGGGGTTAACGCCGGGGAGCTGTTTTTT.

Here the CDR3 DNA reads TGTGCCAGCAGTGCCACTAGCGGGCTCACAGATACGCAGTATTTT. Its protein product is CASSATSGLTDTQYF. The V gene is TRBV9, the J gene TRBJ2-3; TRBD2 agrees at 9 bases. V was pared by 5 bases and J by 2 bases, with 6 bases of the junction left unmatched. Germline V CDR1 and CDR2: SGDLS, YYNGEE. This CDR3 region has 15 residues.

The rearrangement joins TRBV7-9 to TRBJ2-3; unclear D gene. The CDR3 spans 11 residues. Germline V gene sequence: CDR1 SEHNR, CDR2 FQNEAQ (reference sequence). Trimming pared 5 bases from V and 3 bases from J, leaving 3 bases between. The CDR3 bases are TGTGCCAGCAGCGCGACAGATACGCAGTATTTT. This gives the protein CASSATDTQYF.

CDR3 coding DNA: TGCGCCAGCAGCGCCGGGGAGGCCAGGCCCCTTGAGCAGTACTTC. This encodes CASSAGEARPLEQYF. The chain carries TRBV5-1 and TRBJ2-7; TRBD2 might be the D (6 bases). Per the germline V gene, CDR1 is SGHRS and CDR2 is YFSETQ. V was clipped by 4 bases and J by 7 bases, with 21 bases between them. The CDR3 loop spans 15 amino acids.

This rearrangement joins TRBV4-2 to TRBJ2-5; 7 nucleotides align to TRBD1. Germline trimming cut 5 bases from V and 2 bases from J; bases unmatched to any gene: 14. The CDR3 covers 17 residues. From germline, CDR1 is LGHNA and CDR2 YNFKEQ. This CDR3 reads CASSLQGLSALQETQYF. As DNA, the CDR3 is TGTGCCAGCAGCTTACAGGGGCTCTCAGCTTTACAAGAGACCCAGTACTTC.

V usage is TRBV9 and J usage is TRBJ1-6, with TRBD1 identical over 9 bases. V gave up 4 bases and J gave up 15 bases; unmatched junction bases: 11. The CDR3 contains 14 residues. Germline lookup yields CDR1 SGDLS and CDR2 YYNGEE. DNA of the CDR3: TGTGCCAGCAGCACCGGGACAGGGAGAGGGAACCTCCACTTT. This codes for CASSTGTGRGNLHF.